The 29 T cell receptor beta chains below were found in one sample sequenced in a study of naive and memory T cell subsets. Their antigen targets remain unknown. General study findings and limits: A few larger clonotypes appeared in naive repertoires, especially CD8, possibly memory cells re-expressing CD45RA.

An equimolar mix of two oligonucleotides served as the beta constant-region primer for TRBC1 and TRBC2. Four rounds of PCR amplified the ligated cDNA using nested alpha and beta constant-region primers plus SP2. One entry per CDR3 protein, called by TCRdb with MiXCR from the UMI-ligation and nested PCR reads. The sample lists about 100,000 distinct CDR3 sequences, more than 14% occurring once. The sequenced sample was naive CD8+ T cells from blood. The receptors shown here come from a human donor in good health.

V is TRBV6-6 and J is TRBJ2-3, with no clear D. V shed 2 bases and J shed 6 bases, with 15 bases lying between them. This CDR3 comprises 15 residues. Germline CDR1 MNHNY, CDR2 SVGAGI (reference sequence). CDR3 sequence: CASSYPPRVPDTQYF. The CDR3 coding sequence is TGTGCCAGCAGTTACCCGCCTAGGGTGCCGGATACGCAGTATTTT.

The chain has TRBV5-6 and TRBJ2-7, with 10 bases fitting TRBD1. Germline V CDR1 and CDR2: SGHDT, YYEEEE. The CDR3 runs 16 residues. Trimming removed 1 base from V and 3 bases from J; junction bases left unmatched: 7. The DNA of the CDR3 is TGTGCCAGCAGCTTGAAAATCGGGACAGGGGTCTACGAGCAGTACTTC. Translating it yields CASSLKIGTGVYEQYF.

This clonotype was found a few times. The V call is TRBV21-1, the J call TRBJ1-5. TRBV21-1 is deemed a pseudogene. The CDR3 contains 14 residues. The CDR3 nucleotides read TGTGCCAGCCCCCGCGTAGGGTCCGATCAGCCCCAGCATTTT. Its protein is CASPRVGSDQPQHF.

Only a few counts were recorded for this clonotype. The genes are TRBV29-1 and TRBJ2-1; 9 bases align to TRBD1. Germline CDR1 is SQVTM and CDR2 is ANQGSEA. The CDR3 contains 12 residues. V was pared by 7 bases and J by 7 bases, with 5 bases of the junction left unmatched. CDR3 DNA: TGCAGCGCATGGACAGGGGCGAATGAGCAGTTCTTC. Its protein is CSAWTGANEQFF.

This clonotype was found many times. The J gene is TRBJ2-3, the V gene TRBV7-8; TRBD2 matches at 8 bases. The V segment lost 0 bases and the J segment 2 bases; nucleotides outside the gene matches: 7. The germline gives CDR1 SGHVS, CDR2 FQNEAQ. The CDR3 is 17 amino acids. CDR3 sequence: CASSLAPGREDTDTQYF. The DNA of the CDR3 is TGTGCCAGCAGCTTAGCCCCCGGGAGGGAAGACACAGATACGCAGTATTTT. Looking up the rest from reference TRBV7-8 and TRBJ2-3 gives the full variable domain: GAGVSQSPRYKVAKRGQDVALRCDPISGHVSLFWYQQALGQGPEFLTYFQNEAQLDKSGLPSDRFFAERPEGSVSTLKIQRTQQEDSAVYLCASSLAPGREDTDTQYFGPGTRLTVL.

This clonotype has just a few counts. This chain joins TRBV12-3 or TRBV12-4 and TRBJ2-5; D is perhaps TRBD1 (6 bases). Trimming stripped 6 bases from V and 9 bases from J, with 20 bases between. The CDR3 runs to 14 residues. CDR3 loop: CASSLTGRFAAQYF. CDR3 nucleotides: TGTGCCAGCAGCTTAACAGGGCGCTTCGCGGCCCAGTACTTC.

This chain uses TRBV9 with TRBJ1-5; D remains unclear. CDR3 size: 15 residues. CDR1 is SGDLS and CDR2 is YYNGEE in the germline V gene. V was cut by 5 bases and J by 4 bases, with 16 bases left in between. The CDR3 reads CASSNKGDPNQPQHF. Written as DNA, the CDR3 is TGTGCCAGCAGTAATAAGGGCGACCCAAATCAGCCCCAGCATTTT. Combining the CDR3 with reference TRBV9 and TRBJ1-5 gives the whole variable domain DSGVTQTPKHLITATGQRVTLRCSPRSGDLSVYWYQQSLDQGLQFLIQYYNGEERAKGNILERFSAQQFPDLHSELNLSSLELGDSALYFCASSNKGDPNQPQHFGDGTRLSIL.

This clonotype was seen a handful of times. The rearrangement joins TRBV15 to TRBJ2-1; TRBD2 aligns across 9 bases. V gave up 3 bases and J gave up 4 bases; unmatched junction bases: 7. Germline CDR1 is LNHNV and CDR2 is YYDKDF (reference sequence). The CDR3 spans 16 residues. CDR3 nucleotide sequence: TGTGCCACCAGCAGTCTCGGACTAGCGAGATACAATGAGCAGTTCTTC. Amino acids: CATSSLGLARYNEQFF.

At least ten counts were recorded for this clonotype. V usage is TRBV21-1 and J usage is TRBJ2-7; TRBD1, the table's D call, was not compared with the DNA. TRBV21-1 is a documented pseudogene. CDR3 length: 17 amino acids. CDR3 nucleotides: TGTGCCAGCAGCAAAGCCGAGTGGGACAGGACAGTCCACGAGCAGTACTTC. Encoded protein: CASSKAEWDRTVHEQYF.

This clonotype was counted between two and nine times. The chain recombines TRBV12-3 or TRBV12-4 with TRBJ2-7, with 11 nucleotides matching TRBD2. The CDR3 runs to 16 residues. V was clipped by 5 bases and J by 3 bases; unmatched bases: 9. The CDR3 sequence is CASSKGTSGFYYEQYF. Here the CDR3 DNA reads TGTGCCAGCAGTAAAGGGACTAGCGGCTTCTACTACGAGCAGTACTTC.

This clonotype was observed a handful of times. This chain connects TRBV4-3 to TRBJ1-2, with no clear D. With 0 bases removed from V and 5 bases from J, the gap between germline ends came to 16 bases. This CDR3 has 16 residues. The V gene's germline CDR1 is LGHNA and CDR2 YSLEER. CDR3 coding DNA: TGCGCCAGCAGCCAAGAGGTCCCCGCTTCTTTGTATGGCTACACCTTC. This gives the protein CASSQEVPASLYGYTF.

This clonotype was detected ten times or more. V usage is TRBV12-3 or TRBV12-4 and J usage is TRBJ2-3; 15 bases match TRBD2. V dropped 6 bases and J dropped 2; count of bases not matched to a gene: 12. This CDR3 has 19 amino acids. CDR3 DNA: TGTGCCAGCAGCACTGGACTAGCGGGAGGGCCACGCGACACAGATACGCAGTATTTT. This encodes CASSTGLAGGPRDTDTQYF.

In this sample, this clonotype turned up a few times. The rearrangement links TRBV7-9 to TRBJ2-3, with 8 bases lining up with TRBD1. After removal of 4 bases from V and 1 base from J, the junction contained 4 bases not matched to a gene. The CDR3 loop spans 15 amino acids. Germline V gene data show CDR1 as SEHNR and CDR2 as FQNEAQ (reference sequence). DNA for the CDR3: TGTGCCAGCAGCTGGCCGGGACAGGGCACAGATACGCAGTATTTT. This codes for CASSWPGQGTDTQYF. The full variable domain, in which reference TRBV7-9 and TRBJ2-3 provide the parts outside the CDR3, is DTGVSQNPRHKITKRGQNVTFRCDPISEHNRLYWYRQTLGQGPEFLTYFQNEAQLEKSRLLSDRFSAERPKGSFSTLEIQRTEQGDSAMYLCASSWPGQGTDTQYFGPGTRLTVL.

This chain connects TRBV12-3 or TRBV12-4 to TRBJ2-7; 7 nucleotides align to TRBD2. This CDR3 contains 14 residues. With 5 bases clipped from V and 3 bases from J, the junction kept 7 bases outside the gene matches. CDR3 residues: CASSEPGLHYEQYF. CDR3 bases: TGTGCCAGCAGTGAGCCGGGACTACACTACGAGCAGTACTTC.

Turning to this clonotype: It may be a read error: a sequence one base away is much more abundant. The V and J genes are TRBV20-1 and TRBJ2-3; 12 positions match TRBD2. CDR3 length: 18 residues. V shed 2 bases and J 7 bases; nucleotides not matched to a gene: 16. Germline CDR1 reads DFQATT; CDR2 reads SNEGSKA (reference sequence). CDR3 nucleotide sequence: TGCAGTGCTAGACCTAGCGGGAGGGCCTCACCGGTGGCAAATACGCAGTATTTT. It translates to CSARPSGRASPVANTQYF.

This clonotype was counted at least ten times. The J gene is TRBJ1-2, the V gene TRBV12-3 or TRBV12-4; weak D call: TRBD1 (6 bases). The ends were cut back, 5 bases at V and 8 bases at J, with 18 bases in the middle. The CDR3 totals 14 residues. CDR3 in amino acids: CASSAGTPRGGYTF. In DNA form, the CDR3 reads TGTGCCAGCAGTGCCGGGACACCTAGGGGGGGCTACACCTTC.

This chain joins TRBV27 and TRBJ2-3; D is uncertain. The CDR3 spans 11 residues. CDR1 is MNHEY, CDR2 SMNVEV, per germline (reference sequence). V lost 8 bases, J lost 5 bases, and 8 bases lay in between. CDR3 in DNA: TGTGCCAGCGTCCTGGGAGATACGCAGTATTTT. As protein: CASVLGDTQYF.

The CDR3 reads CASSLARTSGDEQYF. In DNA, the CDR3 is TGTGCCAGCAGCTTGGCCCGGACTAGCGGGGACGAGCAGTACTTC. The chain couples TRBV13 to TRBJ2-7; 12 nucleotides align to TRBD2. This CDR3 is 15 amino acids long. Germline assignment: CDR1 PRHDT and CDR2 FYEKMQ (reference sequence). V lost 3 bases and J lost 5; bases outside the gene matches: 5.

This chain uses TRBV13 with TRBJ2-7; 7 positions agree with TRBD1. V lost 0 bases to trimming and J lost 7 bases; unmatched junction nucleotides: 6. The CDR3 loop spans 14 amino acids. From germline, CDR1 is PRHDT and CDR2 FYEKMQ (reference sequence). The CDR3 spells CASSLGRGNREQYF. For the CDR3, the DNA is TGTGCCAGCAGCTTAGGCAGGGGGAATCGGGAGCAGTACTTC.

V gene TRBV7-9 combines with J gene TRBJ1-6; D is possibly TRBD1 (6 bases). With 3 bases removed from V and 8 bases from J, the gap between germline ends came to 8 bases. Per the germline V gene, CDR1 is SEHNR and CDR2 is FQNEAQ (reference sequence). The CDR3 has 13 amino acids. The CDR3 bases are TGTGCCAGCAGCTTGCCAGGGGATTCACCCCTCCACTTT. Its protein product is CASSLPGDSPLHF. The complete variable domain, with remaining parts taken from reference TRBV7-9 and TRBJ1-6, reads DTGVSQNPRHKITKRGQNVTFRCDPISEHNRLYWYRQTLGQGPEFLTYFQNEAQLEKSRLLSDRFSAERPKGSFSTLEIQRTEQGDSAMYLCASSLPGDSPLHFGNGTRLTVT.

In this sample, this clonotype turned up many times. This chain connects TRBV5-1 to TRBJ2-5; D is ambiguous. Per the germline V gene, CDR1 is SGHRS and CDR2 is YFSETQ. This CDR3 has 10 residues. V gave up 4 bases and J gave up 5 bases, with 3 bases separating them. The CDR3 loop is CASSGETQYF. Written as DNA, the CDR3 is TGCGCCAGCAGCGGTGAGACCCAGTACTTC. Looking up the rest from reference TRBV5-1 and TRBJ2-5 gives the full variable domain: KAGVTQTPRYLIKTRGQQVTLSCSPISGHRSVSWYQQTPGQGLQFLFEYFSETQRNKGNFPGRFSGRQFSNSRSEMNVSTLELGDSALYLCASSGETQYFGPGTRLLVL.

At least ten counts were recorded for this clonotype. The chain employs TRBV7-2 and TRBJ1-3; D is ambiguous. Trimming removed 5 bases from V and 0 bases from J, with 11 bases in between. This CDR3 comprises 15 residues. The germline gives CDR1 SGHTA, CDR2 FQGNSA. DNA of the CDR3: TGTGCCAGCAGCCCCGACGGGGACTCTGGAAACACCATATATTTT. Translation: CASSPDGDSGNTIYF.

Only a few counts were recorded for this clonotype. This chain links TRBV29-1 with TRBJ2-7; the match to TRBD1 covers 8 bases. J was trimmed by 3 bases and V by 6 bases; bases with no gene match: 4. Germline V CDR1 and CDR2: SQVTM, ANQGSEA. This CDR3 comprises 12 residues. The CDR3 nucleotides are TGCAGCGTAGGACAGGGAGTCTACGAGCAGTACTTC. It is translated as CSVGQGVYEQYF.

This clonotype has only a few counts. This chain links TRBV27 with TRBJ2-1, with unresolved D. Trimming took off 6 bases at V and 8 bases at J, with 14 bases between the two ends. The germline CDR1 and CDR2 sequences are MNHEY and SMNVEV (reference sequence). This CDR3 contains 13 residues. The CDR3 nucleotides read TGTGCCAGCAGCCGCTTAAGGTCGGATGAGCAGTTCTTC. Translated: CASSRLRSDEQFF.

This clonotype was recorded a few times. The CDR3 nucleotides are TGCGCCAGCAGCCAAGCTCGCGCTAGCGGGACGTTGACAGATACGCAGTATTTT. As protein: CASSQARASGTLTDTQYF. V is TRBV4-3 and J is TRBJ2-3; 9 bases align to TRBD2. The junction had 11 bases not matched to a gene; V was cut back by 1 base and J by 3 bases. Germline V gene data show CDR1 as LGHNA and CDR2 as YSLEER. The CDR3 sequence is 18 residues long.

The chain uses TRBV29-1 and TRBJ2-7; D is uncertain. The germline V and J ends were trimmed by 4 bases and 5 bases, with 12 bases remaining between them. The CDR3 totals 12 residues. The germline V gene has CDR1 SQVTM and CDR2 ANQGSEA. The CDR3 sequence: CSVVLGINEQYF. CDR3 DNA sequence: TGCAGCGTTGTATTGGGGATTAACGAGCAGTACTTC.

In its sample, this clonotype was seen a few times. The chain links TRBV20-1 to TRBJ1-2; 8 bases agree with TRBD1. The CDR3 extends over 15 amino acids. The J segment lost 4 bases and the V segment lost 0 bases, leaving 7 bases of the junction unmatched. Germline CDR1 DFQATT, CDR2 SNEGSKA (reference sequence). The CDR3 coding sequence is TGCAGTGCTAGAGATCAGGCAGGGGGCCTCTATGGCTACACCTTC. Its protein is CSARDQAGGLYGYTF.

This sequence joins TRBV5-4 and TRBJ2-3; the D call may be TRBD1 or TRBD2 (5 bases each). CDR1 is SGHNT, CDR2 YYREEE, per germline (reference sequence). V shed 0 bases and J shed 2 bases, with 13 bases lying between them. This CDR3 has 16 amino acids. The CDR3 reads CASSLDLGTYTDTQYF. The CDR3 coding sequence is TGTGCCAGCAGCTTGGATCTCGGGACCTACACAGATACGCAGTATTTT.

This clonotype has just a few counts. J is TRBJ2-3 and V is TRBV11-1, with 10 bases that match TRBD2. The trim removed 6 bases at V and 0 bases at J, leaving 9 bases unmatched. Germline CDR1 and CDR2: SGHAT and FQDESV (reference sequence). The CDR3 totals 17 residues. The CDR3 DNA is TGTGCCAGCAGGCCTCCGGGACTAGCGACTAGCACAGATACGCAGTATTTT. Translating gives CASRPPGLATSTDTQYF.